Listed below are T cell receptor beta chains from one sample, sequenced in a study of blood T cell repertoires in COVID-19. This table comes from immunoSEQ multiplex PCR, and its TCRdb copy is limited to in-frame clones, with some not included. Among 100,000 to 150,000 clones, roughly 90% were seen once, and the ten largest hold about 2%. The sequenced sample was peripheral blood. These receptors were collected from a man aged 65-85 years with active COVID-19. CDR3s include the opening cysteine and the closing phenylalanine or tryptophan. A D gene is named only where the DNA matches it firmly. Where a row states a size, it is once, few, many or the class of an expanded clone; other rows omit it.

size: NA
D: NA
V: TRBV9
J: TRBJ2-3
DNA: TGTGCCAGCAGCGTAGTGGAAAGTAGCCCAGATACGCAGTATTTT
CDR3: CASSVVESSPDTQYF

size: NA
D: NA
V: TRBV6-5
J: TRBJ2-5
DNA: TGTGCCAGCAGTTACCTCGTCGGAGAGACCCAGTACTTC
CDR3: CASSYLVGETQYF

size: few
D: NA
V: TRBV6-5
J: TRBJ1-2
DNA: TGTGCCAGCAGTTATAACAGGGCCAGCTACACCTTC
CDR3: CASSYNRASYTF

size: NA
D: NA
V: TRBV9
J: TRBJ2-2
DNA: TGTGCCAGCAGCGTCGGGGGGCAGAACACCGGGGAGCTGTTTTTT
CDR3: CASSVGGQNTGELFF

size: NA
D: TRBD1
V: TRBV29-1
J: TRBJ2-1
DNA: TGCAGCGTTGAAGTCGGGACAGGGTCCTCCTACAATGAGCAGTTCTTC
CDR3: CSVEVGTGSSYNEQFF

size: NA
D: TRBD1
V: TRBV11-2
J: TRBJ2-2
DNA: TGTGCCAGCAACCGGGACAGGGGGTTGTTTTTT
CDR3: CASNRDRGLFF

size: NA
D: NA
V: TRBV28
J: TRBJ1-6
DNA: TGTGCCAGCAGGATCTCAGGGTTCTATAATTCACCCCTCCACTTT
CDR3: CASRISGFYNSPLHF

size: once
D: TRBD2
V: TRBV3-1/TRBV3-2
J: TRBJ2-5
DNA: TGTGCCAGCAGCCACACGGGAGGGGGGGAGACCCAGTACTTC
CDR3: CASSHTGGGETQYF

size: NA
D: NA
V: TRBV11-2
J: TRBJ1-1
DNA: TGTGCCAGCAGCTTGGCGGTGATGGAAGCTTTCTTT
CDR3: CASSLAVMEAFF

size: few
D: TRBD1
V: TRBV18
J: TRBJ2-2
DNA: TGTGCCAGCTCACCTCTCTACAGGGGAAATTTTGACACCGGGGAGCTGTTTTTT
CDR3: CASSPLYRGNFDTGELFF

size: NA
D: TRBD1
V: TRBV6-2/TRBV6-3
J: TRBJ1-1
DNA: TGTGCCAGCAGTTACGCTCTAGACAGGGGGGAGAGTTTTGAAGCTTTCTTT
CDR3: CASSYALDRGESFEAFF

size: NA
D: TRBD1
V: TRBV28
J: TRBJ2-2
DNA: TGTGCCAGCAGTTTATCGGGGACAGGGATTGCCGGGGAGCTGTTTTTT
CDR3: CASSLSGTGIAGELFF

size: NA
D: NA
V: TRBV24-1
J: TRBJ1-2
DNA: TGTGCCACCAGTGCAGGGGTTAACAACTATGGCTACACCTTC
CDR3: CATSAGVNNYGYTF

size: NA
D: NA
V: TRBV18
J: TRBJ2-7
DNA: TGTGCCAGCTCACCAGGGCTAGCTTACGAGCAGTACTTC
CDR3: CASSPGLAYEQYF

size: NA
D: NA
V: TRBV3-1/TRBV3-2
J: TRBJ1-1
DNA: TGTGCCAGCAGCCTCGGACATATGAACACTGAAGCTTTCTTT
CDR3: CASSLGHMNTEAFF

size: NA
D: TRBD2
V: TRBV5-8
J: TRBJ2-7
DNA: TGTGCCAGCAGCCCAGGAGCGGGAGGGAGCTCCTACGAGCAGTACTTC
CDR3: CASSPGAGGSSYEQYF

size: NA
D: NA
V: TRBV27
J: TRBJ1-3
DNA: TGTGCCAGCAGTTTGGGCAGAGCTGGAAACACCATATATTTT
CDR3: CASSLGRAGNTIYF

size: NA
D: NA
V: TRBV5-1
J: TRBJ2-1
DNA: TGCGCCAGCAGCTCTAACAGGGGGGGGTCCTACAATGAGCAGTTCTTC
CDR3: CASSSNRGGSYNEQFF

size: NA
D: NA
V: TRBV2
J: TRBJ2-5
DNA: TGTGCCAGCAACTATTTCCAAGAGACCCAGTACTTC
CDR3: CASNYFQETQYF

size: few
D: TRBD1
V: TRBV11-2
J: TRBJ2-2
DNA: TGTGCCAGCAGCCGATATGGACAGGTGGCGAACACCGGGGAGCTGTTTTTT
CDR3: CASSRYGQVANTGELFF

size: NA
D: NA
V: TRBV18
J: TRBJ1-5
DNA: TGTGCCAGCTCACCCGTGGGGGTCACGGGAGTCGCGCGGCCCCAGCATTTT
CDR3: CASSPVGVTGVARPQHF

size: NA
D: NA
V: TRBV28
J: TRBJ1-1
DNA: TGTGCCAGCAGTTTAGGGACATGGGGTGCTGAAGCTTTCTTT
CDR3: CASSLGTWGAEAFF

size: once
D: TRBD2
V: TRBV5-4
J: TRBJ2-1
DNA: TGTGCCAGCAGGCAGAGTAGCGGGAGTTACAATGAGCAGTTCTTC
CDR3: CASRQSSGSYNEQFF

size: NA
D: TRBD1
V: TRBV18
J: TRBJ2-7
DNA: TGTGCCAGCTCGGCCGGGACAGGGACGACCTACGAGCAGTACTTC
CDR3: CASSAGTGTTYEQYF

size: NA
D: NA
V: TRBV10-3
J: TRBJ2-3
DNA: TGTGCCATCAGTGAGTCAACAGGCGGAGATACGCAGTATTTT
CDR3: CAISESTGGDTQYF

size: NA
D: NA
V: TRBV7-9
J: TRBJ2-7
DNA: TGTGCCAGCAGCTTAGCGGGGCGGGAGCAGTACTTC
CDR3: CASSLAGREQYF

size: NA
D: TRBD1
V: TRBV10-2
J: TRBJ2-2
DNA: TGCGCCAGGGGGACAGGGGAGAATTTAAACACCGGGGAGCTGTTTTTT
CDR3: CARGTGENLNTGELFF

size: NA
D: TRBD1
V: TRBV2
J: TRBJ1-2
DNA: TGTGCCAGCATTACGGACAGGGCCTATGGCTACACCTTC
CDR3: CASITDRAYGYTF

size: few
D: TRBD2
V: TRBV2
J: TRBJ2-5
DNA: TGTGCCAGCGGACGCCCAATAGCGGGAAGAGAGACCCAGTACTTC
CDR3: CASGRPIAGRETQYF

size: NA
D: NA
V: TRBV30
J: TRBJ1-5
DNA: TGTGCCTGGAGCAAAGGGAGGAATCAGCCCCAGCATTTT
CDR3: CAWSKGRNQPQHF

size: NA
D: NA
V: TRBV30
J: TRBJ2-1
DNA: TGTGCCTGGGGACTCTCCTACAATGAGCAGTTCTTC
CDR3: CAWGLSYNEQFF

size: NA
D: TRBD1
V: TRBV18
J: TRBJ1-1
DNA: TGTGCCAGCTCACCGAAAAGCGGACAGGGCGGAGCTTTCTTT
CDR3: CASSPKSGQGGAFF

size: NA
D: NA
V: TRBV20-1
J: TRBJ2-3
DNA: TGCAGTGCTAGTGGGAGCGGGTTGGGCGATACGCAGTATTTT
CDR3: CSASGSGLGDTQYF

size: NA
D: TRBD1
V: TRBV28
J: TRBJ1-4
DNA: TGTGCCAGTGGGACAGAGGGGGAAAAACTGTTTTTT
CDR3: CASGTEGEKLFF

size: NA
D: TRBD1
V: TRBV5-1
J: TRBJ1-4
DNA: TGCGCCAGCAGCTCCGAGGGGGCGAAAGGTGAAAAACTGTTTTTT
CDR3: CASSSEGAKGEKLFF

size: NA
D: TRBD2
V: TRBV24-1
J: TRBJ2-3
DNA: TGTGCCACCAGTGACCCTTCCCCGGGAGGGAGTTCCACAGATACGCAGTATTTT
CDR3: CATSDPSPGGSSTDTQYF

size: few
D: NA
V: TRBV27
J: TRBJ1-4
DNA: TGTGCCAGCCGCAGGGCCCCTAATGAAAAACTGTTTTTT
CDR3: CASRRAPNEKLFF

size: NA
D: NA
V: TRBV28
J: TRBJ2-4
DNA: TGTGCCAGCAGAGACTTTGAGGGCGCCAAAAACATTCAGTACTTC
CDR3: CASRDFEGAKNIQYF

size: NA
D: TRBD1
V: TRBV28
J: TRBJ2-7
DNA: TGTGCCAGCAGCCGACTGACAGGGGTCGCCCACGAGCAGTACTTC
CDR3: CASSRLTGVAHEQYF

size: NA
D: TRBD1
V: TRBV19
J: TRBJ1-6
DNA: TGTGCCAGTAGTGATACAGGGGGCGTAAGATCACCCCTCCACTTT
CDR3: CASSDTGGVRSPLHF

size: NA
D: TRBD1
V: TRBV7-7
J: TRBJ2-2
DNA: TGTGCCAGCAGACAACAGGGGGACGGGGAGCTGTTTTTT
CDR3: CASRQQGDGELFF

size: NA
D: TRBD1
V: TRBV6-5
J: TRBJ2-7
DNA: TGTGCCAGCAGCAGAACAGGGGAAAGCTCCTACGAGCAGTACTTC
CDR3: CASSRTGESSYEQYF

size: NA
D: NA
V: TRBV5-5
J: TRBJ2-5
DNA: TGTGCCAGCAGCATCCGGGACACCGAGACCCAGTACTTC
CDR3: CASSIRDTETQYF

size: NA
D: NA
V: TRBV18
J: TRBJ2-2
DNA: TGTGCCAGCTCCCTAACAGGGACCGGGGAGCTGTTTTTT
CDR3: CASSLTGTGELFF

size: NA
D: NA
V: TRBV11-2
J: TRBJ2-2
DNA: TGTGCCAGCACCATAGGTAGCGCCAACACCGGGGAGCTGTTTTTT
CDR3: CASTIGSANTGELFF

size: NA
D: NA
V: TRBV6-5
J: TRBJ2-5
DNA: TGTGCCAGCAGTTACTCTCAGGGGAAGAGGGGGACCCAGTACTTC
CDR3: CASSYSQGKRGTQYF

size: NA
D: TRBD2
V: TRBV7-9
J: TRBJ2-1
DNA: TGTGCCAGCAGCGGACTAGCAAACAATGAGCAGTTCTTC
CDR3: CASSGLANNEQFF

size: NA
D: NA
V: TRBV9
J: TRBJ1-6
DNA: TGTGCCAGCAGCGTCGGGACTACTAATTCACCCCTCCACTTT
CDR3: CASSVGTTNSPLHF

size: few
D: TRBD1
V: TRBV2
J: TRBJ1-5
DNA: TGTGCCAGCAGTGAAGGGGGGACAGTCAGCAATCAGCCCCAGCATTTT
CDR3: CASSEGGTVSNQPQHF

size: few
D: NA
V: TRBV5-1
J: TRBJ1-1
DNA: TGCGCCAGCAGCCAAAGGGGGTATGTGGCCACTGAAGCTTTCTTT
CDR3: CASSQRGYVATEAFF